This T cell receptor (beta chain) was found in a study of beta chain features in type 1 diabetes. Findings and limits, study-wide: Patients with type 1 diabetes showed fewer VDJ junction insertions and more deletions.

Regarding this clone: Its antigen is not known.

The V gene's germline CDR1 is KGHSH and CDR2 LQKENI. V lost 3 bases and J 8 bases, leaving 8 bases between the germline ends. The CDR3 length is 12 residues. Purity of each sorted population was above 95%. Sequencing targeted expressed TCRB transcripts, as all isolated RNA had been reverse transcribed. Several million reads was the average for naive, central memory and regulatory T cell samples. This table comes from immunoSEQ multiplex PCR, and its TCRdb copy is limited to in-frame clones, with some not included. This table holds 150,000 to 200,000 clones, about 13% found once. J is TRBJ2-1 and V is TRBV18; no firm D call. This TCR derives from a woman younger than 30 in good health. Sequencing was done on a sample of central memory CD4+ T cells from blood. In DNA, the CDR3 is TGTGCCAGCTCACCGGGTGGAGATGAGCAGTTCTTC. It yields the protein CASSPGGDEQFF.